This TCR beta chain is drawn from a study of blood T cell repertoires in COVID-19. Across the study: T cells, B-cell-depleted T cells, or PBMCs provided the cDNA or gDNA that served as material.

J lost 2 bases, V lost 6 bases, and 5 bases had no gene match. The CDR3 length is 16 residues. CDR1 and CDR2 from the germline V gene are SEHNR and FQNEAQ (reference sequence). Sequencing was performed with immunoSEQ multiplex PCR; in TCRdb, only in-frame clones are kept and a portion is missing. The sample carries 68,000 or so clones, about 90% recorded once. The source is a human donor in a cohort sampled during active COVID-19. The chain employs TRBV7-9 and TRBJ1-6, with 9 bases that match TRBD1. The sequenced sample consisted of peripheral blood. The CDR3 region is CASRSGQGTYNSPLHF. The CDR3 nucleotides are TGTGCCAGCAGGTCCGGACAGGGGACCTATAATTCACCCCTCCACTTT.